The entry below gives a single T cell receptor beta chain sequence along with its context. Random hexamers were used to reverse transcribe 0.5 to 1 ug of RNA. TCRdb re-analysed the immunoSEQ multiplex PCR reads in MiXCR, keeping a single row per CDR3 protein. The sample includes fewer than 150,000 distinct CDR3 sequences, nearly 95% of them seen just once. While CD8+ and CD4+ T cells were isolated negatively, TEMRA cells were enriched by FACS. This specimen comes from a study of CD8 T cells in Susac syndrome. Germline CDR1 SNHLY, CDR2 FYNNEI. This CDR3 comprises 14 residues. The trim removed 4 bases at V and 9 bases at J, leaving 9 bases unmatched.

This clonotype was obtained from a human donor in good health. Sequencing was done on a sample of CD8+ T cells from PBMCs. V and J are TRBV2 and TRBJ2-1; 7 positions agree with TRBD2. The CDR3 DNA reads TGTGCCAGCAGTGGGGGGGGAGTGATTAGTGAGCAGTTCTTC. Amino acids: CASSGGGVISEQFF.